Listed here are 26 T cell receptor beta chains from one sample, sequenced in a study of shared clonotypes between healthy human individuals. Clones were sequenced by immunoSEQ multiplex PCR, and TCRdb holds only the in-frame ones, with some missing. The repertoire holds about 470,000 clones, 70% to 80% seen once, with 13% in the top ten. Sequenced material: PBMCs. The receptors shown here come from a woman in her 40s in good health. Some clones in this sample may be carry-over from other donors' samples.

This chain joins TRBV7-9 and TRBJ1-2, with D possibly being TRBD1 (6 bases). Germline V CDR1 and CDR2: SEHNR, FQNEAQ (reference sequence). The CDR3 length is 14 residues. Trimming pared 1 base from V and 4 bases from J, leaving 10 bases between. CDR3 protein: CASSLGGQTYGYTF. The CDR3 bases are TGTGCCAGCAGCTTAGGAGGACAGACCTATGGCTACACCTTC. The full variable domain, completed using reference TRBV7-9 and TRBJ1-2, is DTGVSQNPRHKITKRGQNVTFRCDPISEHNRLYWYRQTLGQGPEFLTYFQNEAQLEKSRLLSDRFSAERPKGSFSTLEIQRTEQGDSAMYLCASSLGGQTYGYTFGSGTRLTVV.

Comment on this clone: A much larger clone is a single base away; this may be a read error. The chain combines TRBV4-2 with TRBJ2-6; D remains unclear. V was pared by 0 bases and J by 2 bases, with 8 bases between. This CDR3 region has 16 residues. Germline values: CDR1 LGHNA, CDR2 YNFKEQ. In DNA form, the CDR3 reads TGTGCCAGCAGCCAAGAATACGTTACTGGGGCCAACGTCCTGACTTTC. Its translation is CASSQEYVTGANVLTF.

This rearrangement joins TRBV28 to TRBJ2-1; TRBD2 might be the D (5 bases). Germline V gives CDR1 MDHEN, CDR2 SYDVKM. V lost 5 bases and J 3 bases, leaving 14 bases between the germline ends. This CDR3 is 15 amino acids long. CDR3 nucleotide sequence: TGTGCCAGCAGTCCCGGCGACCGGGACTACAATGAGCAGTTCTTC. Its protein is CASSPGDRDYNEQFF.

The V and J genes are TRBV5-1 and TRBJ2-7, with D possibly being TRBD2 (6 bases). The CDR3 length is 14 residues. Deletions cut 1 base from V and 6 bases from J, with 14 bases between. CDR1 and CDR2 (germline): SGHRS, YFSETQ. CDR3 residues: CASSLPQVGGEQYF. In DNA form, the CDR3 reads TGCGCCAGCAGCTTGCCCCAAGTGGGAGGCGAGCAGTACTTC.

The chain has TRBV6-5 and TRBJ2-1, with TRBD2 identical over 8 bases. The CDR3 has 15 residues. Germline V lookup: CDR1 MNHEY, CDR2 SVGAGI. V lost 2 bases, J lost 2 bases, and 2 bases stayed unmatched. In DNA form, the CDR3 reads TGTGCCAGCAGTTACGTCGGGGGGGCCTACAATGAGCAGTTCTTC. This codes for CASSYVGGAYNEQFF.

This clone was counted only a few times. The CDR3 loop is CSAGQANTEAFF. CDR3 nucleotide sequence: TGCAGCGCGGGACAGGCAAACACTGAAGCTTTCTTT. The V gene is TRBV29-1, the J gene TRBJ1-1; 8 bases are a match to TRBD1. Germline V gene sequence: CDR1 SQVTM, CDR2 ANQGSEA. The CDR3 has 12 amino acids. V shed 7 bases and J 2 bases; nucleotides not matched to a gene: 3.

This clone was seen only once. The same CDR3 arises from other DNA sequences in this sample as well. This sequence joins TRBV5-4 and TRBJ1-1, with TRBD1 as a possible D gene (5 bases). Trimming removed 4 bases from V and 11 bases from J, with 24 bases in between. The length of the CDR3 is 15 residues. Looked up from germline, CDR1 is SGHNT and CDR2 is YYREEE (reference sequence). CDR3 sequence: CASSPPGTVVQEAFF. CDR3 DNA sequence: TGTGCCAGCAGCCCCCCGGGGACCGTTGTGCAAGAGGCTTTCTTT.

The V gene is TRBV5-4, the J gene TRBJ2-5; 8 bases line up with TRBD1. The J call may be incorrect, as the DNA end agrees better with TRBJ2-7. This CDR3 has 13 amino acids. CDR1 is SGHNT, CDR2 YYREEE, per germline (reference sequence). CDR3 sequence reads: CASSSGQGYEQYF. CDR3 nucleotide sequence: TGTGCCAGCAGCTCCGGACAGGGCTACGAGCAGTACTTC.

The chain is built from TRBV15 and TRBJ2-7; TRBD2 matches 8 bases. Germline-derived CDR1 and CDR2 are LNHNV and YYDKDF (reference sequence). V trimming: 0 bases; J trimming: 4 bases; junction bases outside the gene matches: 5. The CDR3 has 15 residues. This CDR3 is CATSREGGRSYEQYF. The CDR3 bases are TGTGCCACCAGCAGAGAGGGCGGGAGGAGTTACGAGCAGTACTTC.

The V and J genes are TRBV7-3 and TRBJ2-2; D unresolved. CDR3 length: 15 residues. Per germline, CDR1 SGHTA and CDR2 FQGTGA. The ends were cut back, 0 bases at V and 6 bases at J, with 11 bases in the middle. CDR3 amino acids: CASSLTSPGAGELFF. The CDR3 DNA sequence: TGTGCCAGCAGCTTAACCAGCCCGGGTGCCGGGGAGCTGTTTTTT.

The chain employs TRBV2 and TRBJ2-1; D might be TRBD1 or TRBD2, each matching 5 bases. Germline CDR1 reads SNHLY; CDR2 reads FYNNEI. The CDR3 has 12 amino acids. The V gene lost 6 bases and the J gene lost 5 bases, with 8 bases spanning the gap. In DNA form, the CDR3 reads TGTGCCAGCAGCGGGACGGACAATGAGCAGTTCTTC. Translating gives CASSGTDNEQFF.

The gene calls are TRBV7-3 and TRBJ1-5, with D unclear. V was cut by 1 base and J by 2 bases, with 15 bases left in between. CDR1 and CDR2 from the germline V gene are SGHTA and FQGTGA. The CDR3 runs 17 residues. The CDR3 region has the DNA TGTGCCAGCAGCTTAAATACCGAAGGGAGCGGCAATCAGCCCCAGCATTTT. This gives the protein CASSLNTEGSGNQPQHF.

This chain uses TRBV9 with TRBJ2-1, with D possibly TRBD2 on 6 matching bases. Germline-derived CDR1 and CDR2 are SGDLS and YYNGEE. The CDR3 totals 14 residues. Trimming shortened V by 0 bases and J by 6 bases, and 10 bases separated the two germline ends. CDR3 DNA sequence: TGTGCCAGCAGCGTAGGGCTAGCGAGCAATGAGCAGTTCTTC. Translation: CASSVGLASNEQFF.

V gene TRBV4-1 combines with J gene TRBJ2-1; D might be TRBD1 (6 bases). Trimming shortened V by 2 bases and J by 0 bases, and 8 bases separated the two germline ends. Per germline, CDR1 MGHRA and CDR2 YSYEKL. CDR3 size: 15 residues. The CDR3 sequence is CASSQRGSSYNEQFF. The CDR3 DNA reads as TGCGCCAGCAGCCAAAGGGGGAGCTCCTACAATGAGCAGTTCTTC.

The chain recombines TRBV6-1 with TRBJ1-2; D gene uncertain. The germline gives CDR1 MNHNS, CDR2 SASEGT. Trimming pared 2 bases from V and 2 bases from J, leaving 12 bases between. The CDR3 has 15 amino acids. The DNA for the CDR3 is TGTGCCAGCAGTGAATTGGCCCCGGCCAACTATGGCTACACCTTC. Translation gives CASSELAPANYGYTF.

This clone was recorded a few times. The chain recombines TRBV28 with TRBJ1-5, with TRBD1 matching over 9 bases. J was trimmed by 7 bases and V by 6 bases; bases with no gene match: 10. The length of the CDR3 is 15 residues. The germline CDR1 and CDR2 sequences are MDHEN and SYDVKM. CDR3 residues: CASRTGTGTGQPQHF. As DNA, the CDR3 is TGTGCCAGCAGGACTGGGACAGGGACGGGACAGCCCCAGCATTTT.

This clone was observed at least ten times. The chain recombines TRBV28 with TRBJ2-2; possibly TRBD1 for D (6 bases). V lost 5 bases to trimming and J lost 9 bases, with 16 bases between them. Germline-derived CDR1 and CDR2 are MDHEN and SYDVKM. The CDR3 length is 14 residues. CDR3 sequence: CASSRTGIKWELFF. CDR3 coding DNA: TGTGCCAGCAGTCGTACAGGGATTAAGTGGGAGCTGTTTTTT.

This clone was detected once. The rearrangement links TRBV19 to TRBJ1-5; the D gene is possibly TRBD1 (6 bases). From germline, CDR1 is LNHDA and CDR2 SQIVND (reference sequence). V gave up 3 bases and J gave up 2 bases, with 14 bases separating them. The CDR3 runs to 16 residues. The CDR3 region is CASSIATGRGNQPQHF. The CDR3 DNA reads TGTGCCAGTAGTATTGCGACAGGTAGGGGCAATCAGCCCCAGCATTTT.

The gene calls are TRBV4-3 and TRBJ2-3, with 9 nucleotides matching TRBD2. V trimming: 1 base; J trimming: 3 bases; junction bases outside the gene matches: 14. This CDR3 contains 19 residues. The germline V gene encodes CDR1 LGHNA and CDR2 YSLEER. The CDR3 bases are TGCGCCAGCAGCCAAGTTGGTATAGCGGGAGCAGTTATTACAGATACGCAGTATTTT. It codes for CASSQVGIAGAVITDTQYF.

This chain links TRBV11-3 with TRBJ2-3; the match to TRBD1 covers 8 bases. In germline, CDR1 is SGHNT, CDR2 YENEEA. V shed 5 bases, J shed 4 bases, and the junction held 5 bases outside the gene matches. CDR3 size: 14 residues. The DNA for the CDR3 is TGTGCCAGCAGCGGAGGACAGGGAGCAGATACGCAGTATTTT. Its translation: CASSGGQGADTQYF.

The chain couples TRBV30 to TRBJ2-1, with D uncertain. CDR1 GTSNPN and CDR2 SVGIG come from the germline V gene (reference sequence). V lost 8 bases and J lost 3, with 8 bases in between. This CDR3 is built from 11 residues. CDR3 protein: CASSDYNEQFF. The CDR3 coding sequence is TGTGCCAGCTCAGACTACAATGAGCAGTTCTTC.

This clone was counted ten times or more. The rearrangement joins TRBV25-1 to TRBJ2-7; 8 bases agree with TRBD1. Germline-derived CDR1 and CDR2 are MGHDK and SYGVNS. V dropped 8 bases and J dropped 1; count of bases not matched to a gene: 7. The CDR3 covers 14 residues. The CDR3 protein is CASGGQGRSYEQYF. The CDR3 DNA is TGTGCCAGCGGCGGACAGGGTCGATCCTACGAGCAGTACTTC.

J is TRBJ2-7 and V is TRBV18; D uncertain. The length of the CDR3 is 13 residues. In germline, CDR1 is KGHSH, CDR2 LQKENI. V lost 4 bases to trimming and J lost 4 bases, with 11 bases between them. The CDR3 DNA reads TGTGCCAGCTCACAAACCCCCCTTTACGAGCAGTACTTC. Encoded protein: CASSQTPLYEQYF.

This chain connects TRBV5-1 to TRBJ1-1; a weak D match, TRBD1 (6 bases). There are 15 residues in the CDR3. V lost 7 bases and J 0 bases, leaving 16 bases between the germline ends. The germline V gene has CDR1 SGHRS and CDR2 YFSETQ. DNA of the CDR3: TGCGCCAGCCACCGGGACACCGACTTGAACACTGAAGCTTTCTTT. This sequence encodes CASHRDTDLNTEAFF. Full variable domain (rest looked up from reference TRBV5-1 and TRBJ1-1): KAGVTQTPRYLIKTRGQQVTLSCSPISGHRSVSWYQQTPGQGLQFLFEYFSETQRNKGNFPGRFSGRQFSNSRSEMNVSTLELGDSALYLCASHRDTDLNTEAFFGQGTRLTVV.

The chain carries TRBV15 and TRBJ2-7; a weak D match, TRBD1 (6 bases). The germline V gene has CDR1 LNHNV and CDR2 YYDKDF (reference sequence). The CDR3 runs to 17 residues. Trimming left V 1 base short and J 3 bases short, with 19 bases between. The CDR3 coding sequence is TGTGCCACCAGCAGAGGTAGTGGCAGGGGAAATTACTACGAGCAGTACTTC. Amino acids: CATSRGSGRGNYYEQYF.

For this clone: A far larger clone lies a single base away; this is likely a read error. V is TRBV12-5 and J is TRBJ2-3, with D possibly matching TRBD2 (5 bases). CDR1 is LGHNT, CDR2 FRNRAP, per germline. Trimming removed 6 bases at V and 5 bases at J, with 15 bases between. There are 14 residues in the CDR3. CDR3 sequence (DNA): TGTGCTAGTGGCCCGGGCGGGCAAGGAGATACGCAGTATTTT. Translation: CASGPGGQGDTQYF.